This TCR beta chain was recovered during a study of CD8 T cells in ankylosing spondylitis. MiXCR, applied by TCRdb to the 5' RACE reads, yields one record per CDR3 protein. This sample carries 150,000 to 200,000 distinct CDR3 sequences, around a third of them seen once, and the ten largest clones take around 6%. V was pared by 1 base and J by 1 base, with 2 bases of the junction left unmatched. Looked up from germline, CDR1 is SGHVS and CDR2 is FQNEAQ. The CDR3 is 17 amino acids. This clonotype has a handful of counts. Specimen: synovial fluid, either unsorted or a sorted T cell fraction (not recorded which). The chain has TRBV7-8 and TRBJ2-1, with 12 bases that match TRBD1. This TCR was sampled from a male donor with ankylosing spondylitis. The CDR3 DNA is TGTGCCAGCAGCTTAGGGGGACAGGGGGCTTCCTACAATGAGCAGTTCTTC. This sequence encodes CASSLGGQGASYNEQFF.